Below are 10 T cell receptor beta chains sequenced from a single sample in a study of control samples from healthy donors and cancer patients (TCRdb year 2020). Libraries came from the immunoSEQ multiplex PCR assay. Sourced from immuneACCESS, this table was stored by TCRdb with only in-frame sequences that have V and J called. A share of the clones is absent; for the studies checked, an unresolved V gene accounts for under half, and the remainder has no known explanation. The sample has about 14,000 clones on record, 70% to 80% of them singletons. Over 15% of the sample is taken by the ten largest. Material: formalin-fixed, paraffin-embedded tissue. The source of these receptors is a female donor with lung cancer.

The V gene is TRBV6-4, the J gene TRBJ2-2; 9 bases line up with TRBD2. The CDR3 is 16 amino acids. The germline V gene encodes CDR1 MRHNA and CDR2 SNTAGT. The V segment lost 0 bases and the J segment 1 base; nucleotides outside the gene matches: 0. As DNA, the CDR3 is TGTGCCAGCAGTGACTCGACTAGCGGGAACACCGGGGAGCTGTTTTTT. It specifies CASSDSTSGNTGELFF.

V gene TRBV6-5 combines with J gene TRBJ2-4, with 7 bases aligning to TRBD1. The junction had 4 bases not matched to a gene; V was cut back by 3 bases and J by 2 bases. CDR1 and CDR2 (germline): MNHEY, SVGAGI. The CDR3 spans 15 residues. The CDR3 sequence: CASSYSGQPKNIQYF. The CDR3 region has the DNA TGTGCCAGCAGTTATTCGGGACAGCCCAAAAACATTCAGTACTTC.

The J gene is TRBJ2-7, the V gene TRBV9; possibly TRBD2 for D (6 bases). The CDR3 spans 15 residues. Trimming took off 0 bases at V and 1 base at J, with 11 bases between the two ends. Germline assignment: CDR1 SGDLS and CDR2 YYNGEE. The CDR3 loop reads CASSVGREESYEQYF. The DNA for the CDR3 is TGTGCCAGCAGCGTAGGGAGGGAAGAGTCCTACGAGCAGTACTTC.

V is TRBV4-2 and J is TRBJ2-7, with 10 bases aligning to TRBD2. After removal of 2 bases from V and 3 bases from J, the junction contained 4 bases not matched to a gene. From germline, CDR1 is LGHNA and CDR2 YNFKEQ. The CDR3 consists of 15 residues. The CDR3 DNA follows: TGTGCCAGCAGCCAACGACTAGCGGGCGGCTACGAGCAGTACTTC. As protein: CASSQRLAGGYEQYF.

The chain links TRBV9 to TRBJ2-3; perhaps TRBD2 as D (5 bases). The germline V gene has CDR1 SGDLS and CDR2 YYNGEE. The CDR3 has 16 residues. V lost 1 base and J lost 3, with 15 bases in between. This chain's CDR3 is CASSVSPLGRTDTQYF. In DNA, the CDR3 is TGTGCCAGCAGCGTAAGCCCGCTGGGGAGAACAGATACGCAGTATTTT. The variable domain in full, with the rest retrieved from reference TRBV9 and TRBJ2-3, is DSGVTQTPKHLITATGQRVTLRCSPRSGDLSVYWYQQSLDQGLQFLIQYYNGEERAKGNILERFSAQQFPDLHSELNLSSLELGDSALYFCASSVSPLGRTDTQYFGPGTRLTVL.

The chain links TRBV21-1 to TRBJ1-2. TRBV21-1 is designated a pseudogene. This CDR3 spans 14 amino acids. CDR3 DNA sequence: TGTGCCAGCAGCAAAGAGGAGGTACCGTATGGCTACACCTTC. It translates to CASSKEEVPYGYTF.

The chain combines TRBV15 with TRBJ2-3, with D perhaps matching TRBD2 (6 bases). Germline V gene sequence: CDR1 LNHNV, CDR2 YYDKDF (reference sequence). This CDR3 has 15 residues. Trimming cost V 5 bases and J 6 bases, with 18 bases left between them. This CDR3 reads CATSSPRDFSDTQYF. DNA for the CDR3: TGTGCCACCAGCTCCCCTCGGGACTTTTCCGATACGCAGTATTTT. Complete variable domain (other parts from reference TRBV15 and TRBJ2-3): DAMVIQNPRYQVTQFGKPVTLSCSQTLNHNVMYWYQQKSSQAPKLLFHYYDKDFNNEADTPDNFQSRRPNTSFCFLDIRSPGLGDTAMYLCATSSPRDFSDTQYFGPGTRLTVL.

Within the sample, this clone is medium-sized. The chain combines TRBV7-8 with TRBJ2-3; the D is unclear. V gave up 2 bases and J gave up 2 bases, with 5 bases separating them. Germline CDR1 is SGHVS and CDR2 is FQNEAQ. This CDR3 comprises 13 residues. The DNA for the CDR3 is TGTGCCAGCAGCTTATCGGTCACAGATACGCAGTATTTT. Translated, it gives CASSLSVTDTQYF.

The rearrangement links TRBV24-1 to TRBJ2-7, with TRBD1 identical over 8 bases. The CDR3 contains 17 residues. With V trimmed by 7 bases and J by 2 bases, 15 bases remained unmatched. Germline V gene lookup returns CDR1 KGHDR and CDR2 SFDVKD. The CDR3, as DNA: TGTGCCACCAGGGGTCGACCTACAGACAGGGGAGCCTACGAGCAGTACTTC. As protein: CATRGRPTDRGAYEQYF.

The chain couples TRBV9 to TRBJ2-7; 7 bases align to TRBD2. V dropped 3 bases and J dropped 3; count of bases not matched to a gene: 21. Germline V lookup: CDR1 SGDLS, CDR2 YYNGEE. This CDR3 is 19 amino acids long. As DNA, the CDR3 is TGTGCCAGCAGCGCCGGTACCGGGACTACCTTTCGACGAAACTACGAGCAGTACTTC. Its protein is CASSAGTGTTFRRNYEQYF.